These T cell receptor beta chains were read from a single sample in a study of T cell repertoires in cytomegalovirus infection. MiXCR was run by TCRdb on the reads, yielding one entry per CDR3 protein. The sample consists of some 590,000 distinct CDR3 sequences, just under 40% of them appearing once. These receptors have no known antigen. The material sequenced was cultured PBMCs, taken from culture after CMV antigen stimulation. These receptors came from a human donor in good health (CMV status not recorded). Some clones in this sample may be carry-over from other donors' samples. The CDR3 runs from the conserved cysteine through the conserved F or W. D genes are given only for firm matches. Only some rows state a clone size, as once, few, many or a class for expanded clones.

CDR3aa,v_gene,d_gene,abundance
CASSSIGTVKGIF,TRBV7-6,-,-
CSVEDGGGTGVQETQYF,TRBV29-1,TRBD1,-
CASSLGGGTSHEQFF,TRBV7-2,TRBD2,-
CASSLDWGPYEQYF,TRBV28,-,-
CASSLTGLVRNEQFF,TRBV7-2,TRBD2,-
CASSSSRDFGNTIYF,TRBV6-2/TRBV6-3,-,-
CASTLDTFGETQYF,TRBV12-3/TRBV12-4,-,few
CASSKRTPQKLFF,TRBV19,-,few
CASSPLSLAGVRNEQFF,TRBV6-2/TRBV6-3,TRBD2,few
CSARDRGRASTGELFF,TRBV20-1,-,-
CASSLGPTGYEQYF,TRBV7-2,-,few
CASWGATNEKLFF,TRBV27,-,few
CSLASGRSDEQFF,TRBV29-1,TRBD2,once
CASSLWVGTEAFF,TRBV27,-,few
CSAHASGLSTDTQYF,TRBV20-1,-,once
CASSATELIQYF,TRBV28,-,once
CASSLRDSSTYTQYF,TRBV6-5,TRBD1,few